Presented here are 18 T cell receptor beta chains from one specimen sequenced in a study of control samples from healthy donors and cancer patients. Profiled with immunoSEQ multiplex PCR; TCRdb holds only in-frame clones, not every one. The table has roughly 120,000 clones, 85% to 95% seen once. Sequenced: PBMCs. Receptor source: a man in his fifties or sixties with head and neck cancer.

This chain joins TRBV11-2 and TRBJ2-7; D gene ambiguous. From germline, CDR1 is SGHAT and CDR2 FQNNGV. The V gene lost 2 bases and the J gene lost 3 bases, with 11 bases spanning the gap. The CDR3 has 14 residues. This chain's CDR3 is CASSLYASDYEQYF. CDR3 coding DNA: TGTGCCAGCAGCTTATACGCCAGCGACTACGAGCAGTACTTC.

The V call is TRBV18, the J call TRBJ2-7; the D is unclear. Germline assignment: CDR1 KGHSH and CDR2 LQKENI. Trimming pared 6 bases from V and 2 bases from J, leaving 11 bases between. This CDR3 has 13 amino acids. In nucleotides, the CDR3 is TGTGCCAGCTCCTGGGAAATGACCTACGAGCAGTACTTC. Translation: CASSWEMTYEQYF.

The V call is TRBV4-3, the J call TRBJ2-3; 7 bases map to TRBD2. The CDR3 length is 13 residues. Germline V CDR1 and CDR2: LGHNA, YSLEER. J was trimmed by 6 bases and V by 0 bases; bases with no gene match: 0. This CDR3 reads CASSQEGGDTQYF. CDR3 coding DNA: TGCGCCAGCAGCCAAGAGGGGGGGGATACGCAGTATTTT.

The CDR3 DNA follows: TGTGCCAGCATCCCATACGGGGCAGCGGGCCACGAGCAGTACTTC. Its protein is CASIPYGAAGHEQYF. The genes are TRBV6-2 or TRBV6-3 and TRBJ2-7; possible D gene TRBD2, 6 bases. This CDR3 comprises 15 residues. Germline CDR1 and CDR2: MNHEY and SVGEGT. Deletions cut 7 bases from V and 5 bases from J, with 21 bases between.

The chain uses TRBV28 and TRBJ2-2; possible D gene TRBD2, 6 bases. The CDR3 is 12 residues long. Per germline, CDR1 MDHEN and CDR2 SYDVKM. Trimming took off 11 bases at V and 2 bases at J, with 9 bases between the two ends. CDR3 loop: CAGTCNTGELFF. The CDR3, as DNA: TGTGCCGGGACTTGTAACACCGGGGAGCTGTTTTTT. Variable domain in full (rest from reference TRBV28 and TRBJ2-2): DVKVTQSSRYLVKRTGEKVFLECVQDMDHENMFWYRQDPGLGLRLIYFSYDVKMKEKGDIPEGYSVSREKKERFSLILESASTNQTSMYLCAGTCNTGELFFGEGSRLTVL.

Only a few counts were recorded for this clone. The chain recombines TRBV7-6 with TRBJ1-3; 7 bases line up with TRBD1. J lost 0 bases, V lost 6 bases, and 5 bases had no gene match. The CDR3 consists of 15 residues. Germline V gene lookup returns CDR1 SGHVS and CDR2 FNYEAQ. The CDR3 loop reads CASSLTGDSGNTIYF. Written as DNA, the CDR3 is TGTGCCAGCAGTCTTACAGGGGACTCTGGAAACACCATATATTTT.

This clone has just a few counts. CDR3 residues: CASSPWDRRFNYGYTF. CDR3 coding DNA: TGTGCCAGCAGTCCCTGGGACAGACGATTTAACTATGGCTACACCTTC. This rearrangement joins TRBV28 to TRBJ1-2, with 7 bases that match TRBD1. The CDR3 has 16 residues. After removal of 5 bases from V and 1 base from J, the junction contained 10 bases not matched to a gene. CDR1 is MDHEN and CDR2 is SYDVKM in the germline V gene.

The chain combines TRBV7-2 with TRBJ2-6; D gene unclear. CDR1 and CDR2 from the germline V gene are SGHTA and FQGNSA. The V end was cut by 5 bases, the J end by 0 bases, with 14 bases between. This CDR3 contains 17 residues. The chain's CDR3 is CASSARNPNSGANVLTF. CDR3 bases: TGTGCCAGCAGCGCCCGGAACCCCAACTCTGGGGCCAACGTCCTGACTTTC.

V is TRBV3-1 (or the pseudogene TRBV3-2) and J is TRBJ2-4; tentative D call: TRBD1 (5 bases). Germline V gives CDR1 LGHDT, CDR2 YNNKEL (reference sequence). V was cut by 7 bases and J by 8 bases, with 18 bases left in between. The length of the CDR3 is 14 residues. CDR3 DNA: TGTGCCAGCAAGGGGTCAGGGCCAATAGACATTCAGTACTTC. This gives the protein CASKGSGPIDIQYF.

The chain combines TRBV9 with TRBJ2-5, with D unresolved. Trimming stripped 0 bases from V and 5 bases from J, with 17 bases between. CDR3 length: 16 residues. CDR1 is SGDLS, CDR2 YYNGEE, per germline. CDR3 bases: TGTGCCAGCAGCGTAGGTTTTAAAGGCGGTTTCGAGACCCAGTACTTC. Its translation is CASSVGFKGGFETQYF.

The chain has TRBV9 and TRBJ2-2, with D tentatively TRBD2 (5 bases). V shed 1 base and J shed 4 bases, with 11 bases lying between them. In germline, CDR1 is SGDLS, CDR2 YYNGEE. The CDR3 has 15 residues. Written as DNA, the CDR3 is TGTGCCAGCAGCGTACTTGAGCGGAGCACCGGGGAGCTGTTTTTT. Protein sequence: CASSVLERSTGELFF.

This clone was seen just once. Other nucleotide sequences from this sample produce the same CDR3. The chain employs TRBV7-3 and TRBJ1-1; a possible D gene is TRBD1 (5 bases). The germline V gene has CDR1 SGHTA and CDR2 FQGTGA. The CDR3 length is 13 residues. V gave up 2 bases and J gave up 1 base, with 5 bases separating them. As DNA, the CDR3 is TGTGCCAGCAGCTTAGGGACGAACACTGAAGCTTTCTTT. Its translation: CASSLGTNTEAFF.

The genes are TRBV29-1 and TRBJ1-1; the D is unclear. Per the germline V gene, CDR1 is SQVTM and CDR2 is ANQGSEA. The V gene lost 2 bases and the J gene lost 3 bases, with 4 bases spanning the gap. The length of the CDR3 is 11 residues. CDR3: CSVEHDTEAFF. The CDR3 bases are TGCAGCGTTGAACATGACACTGAAGCTTTCTTT. The complete variable domain, with remaining parts taken from reference TRBV29-1 and TRBJ1-1, reads SAVISQKPSRDICQRGTSLTIQCQVDSQVTMMFWYRQQPGQSLTLIATANQGSEATYESGFVIDKFPISRPNLTFSTLTVSNMSPEDSSIYLCSVEHDTEAFFGQGTRLTVV.

The rearrangement joins TRBV7-9 to TRBJ2-5, with 9 bases identical to TRBD2. The CDR3 sequence is 14 residues long. Germline CDR1 and CDR2: SEHNR and FQNEAQ (reference sequence). V lost 1 base and J lost 6; bases outside the gene matches: 3. Here the CDR3 DNA reads TGTGCCAGCAGCTTAGGCGCGGGGGGGCAGACCCAGTACTTC. Translated: CASSLGAGGQTQYF.

J is TRBJ2-7 and V is TRBV6-5; D gene unclear. Per germline, CDR1 MNHEY and CDR2 SVGAGI. The CDR3 has 13 residues. The V end was cut by 0 bases, the J end by 3 bases, with 6 bases between. The CDR3 loop is CASSYSSHYEQYF. CDR3 nucleotide sequence: TGTGCCAGCAGTTACTCGAGCCACTACGAGCAGTACTTC.

This chain uses TRBV11-2 with TRBJ2-3, with D possibly TRBD1 on 7 matching bases. Germline CDR1 and CDR2: SGHAT and FQNNGV. The V end lost 5 bases, the J end lost 1 base, and 16 bases lay between the germline ends. CDR3 length: 16 residues. The CDR3 region is CASSRGTALGTDTQYF. CDR3 DNA sequence: TGTGCCAGCAGCCGCGGGACAGCCCTTGGCACAGATACGCAGTATTTT.

The CDR3 region is CASSPRGKGPWGTEAFF. As DNA, the CDR3 is TGTGCCAGCAGTCCCAGGGGGAAGGGACCCTGGGGCACTGAAGCTTTCTTT. The chain couples TRBV6-2 or TRBV6-3 to TRBJ1-1; 7 bases line up with TRBD1. The CDR3 loop spans 17 amino acids. J was trimmed by 4 bases and V by 5 bases; bases with no gene match: 16. Germline lookup yields CDR1 MNHEY and CDR2 SVGEGT.

This chain joins TRBV3-1 (or the pseudogene TRBV3-2) and TRBJ2-3; D unresolved. The V gene lost 2 bases and the J gene lost 8 bases, with 5 bases spanning the gap. Germline V gene data show CDR1 as LGHDT and CDR2 as YNNKEL (reference sequence). The CDR3 is made up of 11 amino acids. The CDR3 nucleotides are TGTGCCAGCAGCCAATCTCGTACGCAGTATTTT. Its protein product is CASSQSRTQYF.